The 27 T cell receptor beta chains below were found in one sample sequenced in a study of PD-L1 blockade in urothelial cancer. This table comes from immunoSEQ multiplex PCR, and its TCRdb copy is limited to in-frame clones, with some not included. The table has 30,000 to 40,000 clones, 84% seen once; the top ten hold around 30%. The sample was PBMCs, taken around atezolizumab (anti-PD-L1) treatment. These receptors all come from a man between 60 and 75 years old with urothelial cancer.

The chain links TRBV7-9 to TRBJ2-2; no firm D call. V was trimmed by 8 bases and J by 2 bases, leaving 12 bases between them. CDR1 SEHNR and CDR2 FQNEAQ come from the germline V gene (reference sequence). This CDR3 spans 14 amino acids. The CDR3 bases are TGTGCCAGCGTAAAATTATCCAACACCGGGGAGCTGTTTTTT. Translated: CASVKLSNTGELFF.

In its sample, this clone was seen once. In DNA form, the CDR3 reads TGTGCCAGCAGCTTGGGTAGCTATGGCTACACCTTC. As protein: CASSLGSYGYTF. The chain couples TRBV5-6 to TRBJ1-2; D unclear. The V end was cut by 0 bases, the J end by 4 bases, with 4 bases between. The CDR3 runs 12 residues. The germline CDR1 and CDR2 sequences are SGHDT and YYEEEE. Drawing the rest from reference TRBV5-6 and TRBJ1-2, the complete variable domain is DAGVTQSPTHLIKTRGQQVTLRCSPKSGHDTVSWYQQALGQGPQFIFQYYEEEERQRGNFPDRFSGHQFPNYSSELNVNALLLGDSALYLCASSLGSYGYTFGSGTRLTVV.

The chain couples TRBV18 to TRBJ1-3; 10 bases align to TRBD1. Losses at the gene ends were 3 bases for V and 3 bases for J; bases not matched to a gene: 8. The CDR3 is made up of 17 amino acids. From germline, CDR1 is KGHSH and CDR2 LQKENI. CDR3: CASSPTGTGADGNTIYF. In DNA form, the CDR3 reads TGTGCCAGCTCACCTACCGGGACAGGGGCTGATGGAAACACCATATATTTT.

This clone was counted once. The genes are TRBV12-5 and TRBJ1-6, with TRBD1 identical over 8 bases. The junction had 5 bases not matched to a gene; V was cut back by 5 bases and J by 5 bases. Germline V gene lookup returns CDR1 LGHNT and CDR2 FRNRAP. This CDR3 has 15 amino acids. The CDR3 loop is CASGPWGQDNSPLHF. As DNA, the CDR3 is TGTGCTAGTGGTCCATGGGGACAGGATAATTCACCCCTCCACTTT.

The rearrangement links TRBV28 to TRBJ2-7, with D possibly being TRBD1 (5 bases). In germline, CDR1 is MDHEN, CDR2 SYDVKM. Trimming shortened V by 5 bases and J by 4 bases, and 18 bases separated the two germline ends. The CDR3 loop spans 15 amino acids. The CDR3 nucleotides read TGTGCCAGCAGTACTCGGATAGGGGCTTCTTACGAGCAGTACTTC. It codes for CASSTRIGASYEQYF.

The chain joins TRBV7-2 to TRBJ1-2, with 8 bases matching TRBD1. This CDR3 spans 15 amino acids. Germline CDR1 and CDR2: SGHTA and FQGNSA. Trimming at V came to 5 bases and at J to 0 bases, leaving 5 bases not matched to a gene. The CDR3 loop reads CASSRPDRANYGYTF. CDR3 DNA: TGTGCCAGCAGCCGTCCGGACAGGGCTAACTATGGCTACACCTTC.

The V and J genes are TRBV5-1 and TRBJ2-7, with a possible D match to TRBD2 (5 bases). V was cut by 0 bases and J by 2 bases, with 12 bases left in between. The CDR3 contains 15 residues. CDR1 and CDR2 from the germline V gene are SGHRS and YFSETQ. The DNA of the CDR3 is TGCGCCAGCAGCTTGGCCCCGGACTTCCCCTACGAGCAGTACTTC. It is translated as CASSLAPDFPYEQYF.

The chain combines TRBV7-2 with TRBJ2-7; 11 bases align to TRBD1. V lost 5 bases to trimming and J lost 4 bases; unmatched junction nucleotides: 7. The CDR3 consists of 15 residues. The germline V gene has CDR1 SGHTA and CDR2 FQGNSA. The DNA of the CDR3 is TGTGCCAGCAGCCCGAGGACAGGGGGCCTTTACGAGCAGTACTTC. Its translation: CASSPRTGGLYEQYF. The full variable domain, rest sourced from reference TRBV7-2 and TRBJ2-7, is GAGVSQSPSNKVTEKGKDVELRCDPISGHTALYWYRQSLGQGLEFLIYFQGNSAPDKSGLPSDRFSAERTGGSVSTLTIQRTQQEDSAVYLCASSPRTGGLYEQYFGPGTRLTVT.

This clone was counted a few times. CDR3 sequence: CASNRFNEKLFF. CDR3 DNA sequence: TGTGCCAGCAACAGATTTAATGAAAAACTGTTTTTT. This chain joins TRBV2 and TRBJ1-4; D is undetermined. This CDR3 is built from 12 residues. Trimming shortened V by 7 bases and J by 4 bases, and 7 bases separated the two germline ends. Per germline, CDR1 SNHLY and CDR2 FYNNEI.

The chain employs TRBV9 and TRBJ1-2; no clear D gene. Trimming cost V 0 bases and J 8 bases, with 5 bases left between them. The V gene's germline CDR1 is SGDLS and CDR2 YYNGEE. The CDR3 has 11 residues. The CDR3 DNA is TGTGCCAGCAGCGTAGGTCGGGGCTACACCTTC. As protein: CASSVGRGYTF.

The chain joins TRBV7-2 to TRBJ1-1; TRBD1 agrees at 7 bases. Germline trimming cut 5 bases from V and 4 bases from J; bases unmatched to any gene: 7. Germline assignment: CDR1 SGHTA and CDR2 FQGNSA. The CDR3 runs 14 residues. CDR3 in DNA: TGTGCCAGCAGCGTGAAACAGGGGCCCACTGAAGCTTTCTTT. Amino acids: CASSVKQGPTEAFF.

The sample holds a few counts of this clone. The chain has TRBV6-5 and TRBJ2-7; a possible D gene is TRBD2 (6 bases). The CDR3 runs to 15 residues. Germline V gene lookup returns CDR1 MNHEY and CDR2 SVGAGI. Trimming took 5 bases from V and 2 from J, leaving 16 bases between them. CDR3 loop: CASSPSGTFTYEQYF. The CDR3 DNA sequence: TGTGCCAGCAGTCCTAGTGGGACTTTTACCTACGAGCAGTACTTC.

The chain employs TRBV28 and TRBJ2-3; a possible D gene is TRBD1 (5 bases). Trimming took 5 bases from V and 1 from J, leaving 16 bases between them. CDR1 is MDHEN and CDR2 is SYDVKM in the germline V gene. This CDR3 is 16 amino acids long. The chain's CDR3 is CASSRPRGRGTDTQYF. For the CDR3, the DNA is TGTGCCAGCAGTCGTCCTAGGGGAAGGGGCACAGATACGCAGTATTTT.

With respect to this clone: A junction end diverges from the germline sequence, so it may reflect a read error. The chain is built from TRBV5-6 and TRBJ2-7; 11 bases are shared with TRBD2. Per germline, CDR1 SGHDT and CDR2 YYEEEE. CDR3 length: 13 residues. CDR3 sequence reads: CASSSLAGGGLAF. CDR3 nucleotide sequence: TGTGCCAGCAGCTCCTTAGCGGGGGGGGGTCTGGCCTTC.

This rearrangement joins TRBV7-9 to TRBJ1-5; 8 nucleotides agree with TRBD1. The germline CDR1 and CDR2 sequences are SEHNR and FQNEAQ (reference sequence). There are 14 residues in the CDR3. The V gene end was trimmed by 1 base and the J gene end by 6 bases; junction bases not matched to a gene: 2. DNA of the CDR3: TGTGCCAGCAGCTTAGTTGGACAGGGTCAGCCCCAGCATTTT. It codes for CASSLVGQGQPQHF.

This sequence joins TRBV19 and TRBJ2-7; TRBD1 might be the D (5 bases). Germline V lookup: CDR1 LNHDA, CDR2 SQIVND (reference sequence). V was trimmed by 4 bases and J by 3 bases, leaving 13 bases between them. This CDR3 is 14 amino acids long. The CDR3: CASSNSRQGYEQYF. The CDR3 bases are TGTGCCAGTAGTAATTCGCGGCAGGGCTACGAGCAGTACTTC.

This clone was seen once. The chain combines TRBV9 with TRBJ2-5; 9 bases match TRBD2. Germline V gene data show CDR1 as SGDLS and CDR2 as YYNGEE. CDR3 size: 16 residues. V was pared by 2 bases and J by 1 base, with 6 bases of the junction left unmatched. This CDR3 is CASSVVPSGIQETQYF. The CDR3 nucleotides are TGTGCCAGCAGCGTTGTGCCTAGCGGGATCCAAGAGACCCAGTACTTC.

This clone has a handful of counts. CDR3 residues: CASSLAGGTGELFF. The CDR3 DNA is TGTGCCAGCAGCTTAGCGGGGGGCACCGGGGAGCTGTTTTTT. V gene TRBV7-2 combines with J gene TRBJ2-2; possibly TRBD2 for D (6 bases). The germline V and J ends were trimmed by 0 bases and 4 bases, with 6 bases remaining between them. There are 14 residues in the CDR3. The germline V gene encodes CDR1 SGHTA and CDR2 FQGNSA. Complete variable domain (other parts from reference TRBV7-2 and TRBJ2-2): GAGVSQSPSNKVTEKGKDVELRCDPISGHTALYWYRQSLGQGLEFLIYFQGNSAPDKSGLPSDRFSAERTGGSVSTLTIQRTQQEDSAVYLCASSLAGGTGELFFGEGSRLTVL.

This rearrangement joins TRBV10-1 to TRBJ1-2, with TRBD1 matching over 7 bases. V dropped 4 bases and J dropped 2; count of bases not matched to a gene: 1. The CDR3 is 13 residues long. Per the germline V gene, CDR1 is WNHNN and CDR2 is SYGVQD (reference sequence). DNA of the CDR3: TGCGCCAGCAGTGTGGGACAGAACTATGGCTACACCTTC. Encoded protein: CASSVGQNYGYTF.

This clone was recorded once. The CDR3 here is CASSGLVRYEQYF. The CDR3 DNA reads TGTGCCAGCAGTGGACTAGTTCGCTACGAGCAGTACTTC. The V gene is TRBV2, the J gene TRBJ2-7; D possibly corresponds to TRBD2 (6 bases). Germline lookup yields CDR1 SNHLY and CDR2 FYNNEI. The V end lost 4 bases, the J end lost 3 bases, and 10 bases lay between the germline ends. This CDR3 spans 13 amino acids.

The chain recombines TRBV6-6 with TRBJ2-3; 8 bases fit TRBD2. Trimming removed 2 bases from V and 0 bases from J; junction bases left unmatched: 4. In germline, CDR1 is MNHNY, CDR2 SVGAGI (reference sequence). CDR3 size: 16 residues. Here the CDR3 reads CASSYGTSGSTDTQYF. The DNA of the CDR3 is TGTGCCAGCAGTTACGGTACTAGCGGTAGCACAGATACGCAGTATTTT.

This clone has only one observation. This chain joins TRBV5-1 and TRBJ1-1; tentatively, D is TRBD1 (6 bases). Trimming removed 1 base at V and 2 bases at J, with 12 bases between. CDR1 SGHRS and CDR2 YFSETQ come from the germline V gene. The CDR3 is made up of 15 amino acids. The CDR3 here is CASSLLGGANTEAFF. The CDR3 bases are TGCGCCAGCAGCTTGTTAGGGGGGGCAAACACTGAAGCTTTCTTT.

V is TRBV4-2 and J is TRBJ2-4; D is ambiguous. Trimming pared 3 bases from V and 2 bases from J, leaving 17 bases between. The length of the CDR3 is 17 residues. Germline CDR1 reads LGHNA; CDR2 reads YNFKEQ. In DNA form, the CDR3 reads TGTGCCAGCAGCCATGACGTCCAGCAGGTGACCAAAAACATTCAGTACTTC. Its translation is CASSHDVQQVTKNIQYF.

This clone has just one count. The chain employs TRBV9 and TRBJ2-3; D is unresolved. Germline CDR1 SGDLS, CDR2 YYNGEE. V shed 4 bases and J shed 4 bases, with 10 bases lying between them. This CDR3 region has 13 residues. The CDR3 here is CASSPRVSDTQYF. As DNA, the CDR3 is TGTGCCAGCAGCCCCCGCGTATCAGATACGCAGTATTTT.

The rearrangement uses TRBV18 and TRBJ2-7; D uncertain. CDR3 length: 13 amino acids. Trimming removed 3 bases at V and 3 bases at J, with 9 bases between. Germline V gene data show CDR1 as KGHSH and CDR2 as LQKENI. The DNA of the CDR3 is TGTGCCAGCTCACCCCCGTCTTTCTACGAGCAGTACTTC. Protein sequence: CASSPPSFYEQYF.

In its sample, this clone was seen once. The chain couples TRBV5-1 to TRBJ1-2; 8 nucleotides line up with TRBD1. Germline V gene lookup returns CDR1 SGHRS and CDR2 YFSETQ. The junction had 9 bases not matched to a gene; V was cut back by 4 bases and J by 4 bases. CDR3 length equals 15 residues. This CDR3 reads CASSLAGGAGYGYTF. The CDR3 nucleotides are TGCGCCAGCAGCCTAGCAGGGGGCGCGGGCTATGGCTACACCTTC.

This clone came up once. The chain recombines TRBV30 with TRBJ2-2; D is unclear. V lost 3 bases and J 6 bases, leaving 11 bases between the germline ends. The CDR3 sequence is 13 residues long. Germline loops: CDR1 GTSNPN, CDR2 SVGIG (reference sequence). CDR3 in amino acids: CAWSATPAGELFF. CDR3 nucleotide sequence: TGTGCCTGGAGCGCGACACCGGCCGGGGAGCTGTTTTTT.